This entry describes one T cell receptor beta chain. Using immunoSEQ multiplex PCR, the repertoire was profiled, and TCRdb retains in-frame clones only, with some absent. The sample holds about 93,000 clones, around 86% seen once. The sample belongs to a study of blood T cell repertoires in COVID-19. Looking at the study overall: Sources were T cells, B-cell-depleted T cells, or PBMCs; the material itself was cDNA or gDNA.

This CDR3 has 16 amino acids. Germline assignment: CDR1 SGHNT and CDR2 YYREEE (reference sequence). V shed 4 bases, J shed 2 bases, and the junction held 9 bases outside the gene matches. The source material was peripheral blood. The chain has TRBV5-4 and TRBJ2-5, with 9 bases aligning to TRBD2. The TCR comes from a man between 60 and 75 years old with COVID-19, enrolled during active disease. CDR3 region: CASSPGTSRNQETQYF. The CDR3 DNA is TGTGCCAGCAGCCCGGGGACTAGCAGGAATCAAGAGACCCAGTACTTC.